The clone carrying this T cell receptor (beta chain) was seen a few times. Its specificity is not known. The record originates from a study of graft-versus-host responses after intestinal transplantation. General observations from the study: GvH clones detected in recipient marrow included some appearing first in ileum or blood. Declines in HvG clones occurring early post-transplant were associated with peak circulating GvH clone levels.

Clones were sequenced by immunoSEQ multiplex PCR, and TCRdb holds only the in-frame ones, with some missing. The table records roughly 99,000 clones, more than 75% of them present only once. The sequence was collected from a human patient who received an intestinal transplant, so some T cells may come from the graft donor. Sequencing was performed on PBMCs, taken 255 days after intestinal transplant.

The CDR3 region is CASSAGTIYEQYF. DNA for the CDR3: TGTGCCAGCAGCGCCGGGACTATCTACGAGCAGTACTTC. V and J are TRBV7-6 and TRBJ2-7, with 7 bases that match TRBD2. Trimming took 5 bases from V and 3 from J; bases not matched to a gene: 4. This CDR3 has 13 amino acids. The germline V gene has CDR1 SGHVS and CDR2 FNYEAQ.